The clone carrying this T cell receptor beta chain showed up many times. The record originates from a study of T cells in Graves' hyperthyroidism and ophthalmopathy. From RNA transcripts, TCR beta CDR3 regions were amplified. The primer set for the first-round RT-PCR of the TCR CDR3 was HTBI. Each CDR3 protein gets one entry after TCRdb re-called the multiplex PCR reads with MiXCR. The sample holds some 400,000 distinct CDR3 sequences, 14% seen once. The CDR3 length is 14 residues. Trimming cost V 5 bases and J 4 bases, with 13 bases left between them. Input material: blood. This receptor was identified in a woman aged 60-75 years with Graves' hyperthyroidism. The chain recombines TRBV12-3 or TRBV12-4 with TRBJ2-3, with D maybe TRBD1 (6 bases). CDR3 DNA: TGTGCCAGCAGTGACAGGATCAGGGCAGATACGCAGTATTTT. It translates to CASSDRIRADTQYF.